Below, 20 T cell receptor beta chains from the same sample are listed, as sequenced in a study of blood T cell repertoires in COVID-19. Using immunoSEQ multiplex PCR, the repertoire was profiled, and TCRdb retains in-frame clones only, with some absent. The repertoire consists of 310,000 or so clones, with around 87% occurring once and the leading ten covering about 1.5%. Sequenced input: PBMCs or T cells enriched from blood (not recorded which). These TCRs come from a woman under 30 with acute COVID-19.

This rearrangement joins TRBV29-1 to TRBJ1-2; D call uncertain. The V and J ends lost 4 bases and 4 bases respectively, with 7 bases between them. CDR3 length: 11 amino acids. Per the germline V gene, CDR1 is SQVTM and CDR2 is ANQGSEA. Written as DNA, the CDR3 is TGCAGCGTTGTCCACAGCTATGGCTACACCTTC. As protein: CSVVHSYGYTF.

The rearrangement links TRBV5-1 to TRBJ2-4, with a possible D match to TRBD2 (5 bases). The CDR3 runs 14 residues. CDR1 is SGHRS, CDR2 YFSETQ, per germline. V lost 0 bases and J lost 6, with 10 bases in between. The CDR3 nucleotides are TGCGCCAGCAGCTTGGAAAGCGGAAGAAACATTCAGTACTTC. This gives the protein CASSLESGRNIQYF.

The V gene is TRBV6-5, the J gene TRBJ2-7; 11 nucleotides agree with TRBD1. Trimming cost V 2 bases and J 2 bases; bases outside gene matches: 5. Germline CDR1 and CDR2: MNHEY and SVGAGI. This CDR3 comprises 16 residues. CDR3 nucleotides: TGTGCCAGCAGTTACAGCCGGGACAGGGGGACCTACGAGCAGTACTTC. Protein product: CASSYSRDRGTYEQYF.

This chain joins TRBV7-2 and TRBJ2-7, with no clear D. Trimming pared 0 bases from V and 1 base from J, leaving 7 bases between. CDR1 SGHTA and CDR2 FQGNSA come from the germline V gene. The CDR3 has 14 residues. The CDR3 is CASSLAAGSYEQYF. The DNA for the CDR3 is TGTGCCAGCAGCTTAGCTGCCGGGTCCTACGAGCAGTACTTC.

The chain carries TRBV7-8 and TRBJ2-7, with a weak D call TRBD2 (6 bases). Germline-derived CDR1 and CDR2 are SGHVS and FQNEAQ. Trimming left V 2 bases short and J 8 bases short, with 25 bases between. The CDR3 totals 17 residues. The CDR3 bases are TGTGCCAGCAGCTTAATTAGCGCGGGGCCCGAAGAGTATAAGCAGTACTTC. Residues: CASSLISAGPEEYKQYF.

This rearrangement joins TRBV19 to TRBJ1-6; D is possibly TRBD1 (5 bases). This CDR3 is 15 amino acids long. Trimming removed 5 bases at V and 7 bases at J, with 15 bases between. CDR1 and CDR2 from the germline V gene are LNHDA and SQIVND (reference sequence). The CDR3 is CASSASGGLNSPLHF. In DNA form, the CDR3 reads TGTGCCAGTAGTGCCTCGGGGGGGTTAAATTCACCCCTCCACTTT.

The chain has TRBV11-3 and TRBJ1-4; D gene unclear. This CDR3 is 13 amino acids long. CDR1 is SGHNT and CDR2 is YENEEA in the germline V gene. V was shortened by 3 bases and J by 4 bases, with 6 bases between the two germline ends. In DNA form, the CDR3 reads TGTGCCAGCAGCTTTTGGAGTAATGAAAAACTGTTTTTT. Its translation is CASSFWSNEKLFF.

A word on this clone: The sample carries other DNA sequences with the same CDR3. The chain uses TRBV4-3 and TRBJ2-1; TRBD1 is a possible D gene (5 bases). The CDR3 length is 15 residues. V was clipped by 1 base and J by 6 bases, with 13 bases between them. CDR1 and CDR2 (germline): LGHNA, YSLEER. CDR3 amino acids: CASSQGAGPLNEQFF. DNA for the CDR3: TGCGCCAGCAGCCAAGGCGCAGGGCCTCTCAATGAGCAGTTCTTC.

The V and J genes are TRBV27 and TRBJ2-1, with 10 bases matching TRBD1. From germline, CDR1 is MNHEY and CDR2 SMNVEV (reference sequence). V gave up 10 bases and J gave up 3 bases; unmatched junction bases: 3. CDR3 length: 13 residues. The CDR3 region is CAIGQGGYNEQFF. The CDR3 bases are TGTGCCATTGGACAGGGGGGCTACAATGAGCAGTTCTTC.

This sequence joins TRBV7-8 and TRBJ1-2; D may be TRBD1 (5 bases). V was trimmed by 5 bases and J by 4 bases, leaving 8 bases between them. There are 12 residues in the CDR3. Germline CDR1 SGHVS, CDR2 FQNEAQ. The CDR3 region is CASSHQGYGYTF. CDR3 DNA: TGTGCCAGCAGCCATCAGGGCTATGGCTACACCTTC.

CDR3 sequence reads: CASSLQGNEQFF. The CDR3 nucleotides are TGTGCCAGCAGCTTACAGGGGAACGAGCAGTTCTTC. The chain combines TRBV11-3 with TRBJ2-1; D might be TRBD1 (6 bases). The CDR3 has 12 amino acids. Trimming took 2 bases from V and 10 from J, leaving 9 bases between them. Germline lookup yields CDR1 SGHNT and CDR2 YENEEA.

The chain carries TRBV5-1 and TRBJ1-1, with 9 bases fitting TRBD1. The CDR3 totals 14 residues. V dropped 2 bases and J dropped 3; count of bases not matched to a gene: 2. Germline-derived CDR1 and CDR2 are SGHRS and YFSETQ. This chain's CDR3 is CASSFRQGDTEAFF. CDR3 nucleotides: TGCGCCAGCAGCTTTAGACAGGGGGACACTGAAGCTTTCTTT.

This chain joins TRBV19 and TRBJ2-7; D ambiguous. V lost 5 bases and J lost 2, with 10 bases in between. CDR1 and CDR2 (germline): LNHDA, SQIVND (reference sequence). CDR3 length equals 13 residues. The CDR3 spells CASSPGSPYEQYF. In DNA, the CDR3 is TGTGCCAGTAGTCCGGGTAGCCCCTACGAGCAGTACTTC.

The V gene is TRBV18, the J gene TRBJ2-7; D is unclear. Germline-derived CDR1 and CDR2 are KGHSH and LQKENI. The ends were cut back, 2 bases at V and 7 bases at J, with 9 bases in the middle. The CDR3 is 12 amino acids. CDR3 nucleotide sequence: TGTGCCAGCTCACCAAGTCCCGGGGAGCAGTACTTC. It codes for CASSPSPGEQYF.

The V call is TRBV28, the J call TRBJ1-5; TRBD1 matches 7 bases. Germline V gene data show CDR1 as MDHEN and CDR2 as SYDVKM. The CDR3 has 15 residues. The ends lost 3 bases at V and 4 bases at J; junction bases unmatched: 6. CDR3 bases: TGTGCCAGCAGTTTTGAGGGGGCACGTAATCAGCCCCAGCATTTT. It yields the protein CASSFEGARNQPQHF.

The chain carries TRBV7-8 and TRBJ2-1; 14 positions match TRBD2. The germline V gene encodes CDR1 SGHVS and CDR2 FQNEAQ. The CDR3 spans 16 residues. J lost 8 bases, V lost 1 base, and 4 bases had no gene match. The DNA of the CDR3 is TGTGCCAGCAGCTTAGTGGGACTAGCGGGAGATCATGAGCAGTTCTTC. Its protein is CASSLVGLAGDHEQFF.

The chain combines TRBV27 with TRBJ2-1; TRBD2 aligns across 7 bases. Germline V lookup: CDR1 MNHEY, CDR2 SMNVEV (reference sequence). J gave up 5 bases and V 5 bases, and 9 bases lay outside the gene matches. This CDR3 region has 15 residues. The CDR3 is CASSAYQTSDNEQFF. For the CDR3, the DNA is TGTGCCAGCAGTGCGTATCAAACTAGCGACAATGAGCAGTTCTTC.

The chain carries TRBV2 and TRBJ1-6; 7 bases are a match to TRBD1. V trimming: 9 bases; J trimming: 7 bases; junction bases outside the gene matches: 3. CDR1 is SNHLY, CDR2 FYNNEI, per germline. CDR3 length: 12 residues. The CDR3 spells CASWDRNSPLHF. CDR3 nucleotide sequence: TGTGCCAGTTGGGACAGAAATTCACCCCTCCACTTT.

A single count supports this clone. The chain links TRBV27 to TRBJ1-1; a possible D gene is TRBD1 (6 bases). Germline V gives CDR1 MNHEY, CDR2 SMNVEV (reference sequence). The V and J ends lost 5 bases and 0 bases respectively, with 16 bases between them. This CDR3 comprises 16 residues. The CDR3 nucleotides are TGTGCCAGCAGTCTCAAACGGACAGCGTTGAACACTGAAGCTTTCTTT. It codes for CASSLKRTALNTEAFF.

As DNA, the CDR3 is TGTGCCAGCACTCTACAGGGGGGTGAGAAAGCTTTCTTT. Translation: CASTLQGGEKAFF. The V call is TRBV19, the J call TRBJ1-1; TRBD1 aligns across 8 bases. This CDR3 is built from 13 residues. Germline V gene sequence: CDR1 LNHDA, CDR2 SQIVND (reference sequence). V dropped 9 bases and J dropped 9; count of bases not matched to a gene: 12.